Included here is one T cell receptor beta chain sequence, with context. This clone has just one count. It lacks a known antigen. The sample holds no much larger clone one base away, and base qualities are not on file. Read against the paper, the sample's time point label means: cells obtained before transplantation from donor or recipient. CD3+CD4+ and CD3+CD8+ populations were FACS-sorted from unstimulated pre-transplant donor and recipient cells taken from spleen or lymph nodes. V lost 1 base and J lost 1 base; the stretch between them is 8 bases long. Sequences LGHNA (CDR1) and YNFKEQ (CDR2) are obtained from the germline V gene. From the cysteine up to the phenylalanine, the CDR3 has a length of 14 residues. Only CDR3 DNA is held: 42 bases, read in frame from base 1. The data were obtained in a study of graft-versus-host responses after intestinal transplantation (dated by TCRdb to about 2021). Regarding the complete study: The transplants that recipients received were multivisceral, liver-intestinal, or isolated intestinal. Anti-thymocyte globulin induction was given to all recipients, followed by maintenance tacrolimus and steroids for around three years. Bulk TCR-beta CDR3 sequencing was used to track graft-versus-host and host-versus-graft alloreactive T cell clones in the graft, circulation and bone marrow after intestinal transplantation. To identify alloreactive clones, pre-transplant mixed lymphocyte reaction products were sequenced and then compared with unstimulated pre-transplant donor and recipient T cells. The cohort enrolled approximately 24 intestinal transplant recipients, one of whom was a retransplant, and a few patients without pretransplant specimens were excluded. Donor T cell macrochimerism was defined as a peak of at least 4% donor T cells among recipient peripheral blood mononuclear cells. Instead of going to the commercial service, samples from a few later patients were sequenced in-house on an Illumina MiSeq and processed with MiXCR. Overall results and qualifications from the work: Early after transplant, peak levels of circulating GvH clones were found to be associated with declines in HvG clones. GvH clones turned up in recipient bone marrow, with some appearing earlier in ileal mucosa or blood, a pattern consistent with an intestinal mucosal origin. In the allografts of patients with donor T cell macrochimerism, GvH to HvG T cell clonal ratios were high. The relatively low number and heterogeneity of intestinal transplant patients limited the conclusions.

Receptor amplification or capture employed the immunoSEQ multiplex PCR assay. For most patients, genomic DNA was isolated with the Qiagen DNeasy Blood and Tissue Kit and shipped frozen to Adaptive Biotechnologies for TCR sequencing. For most patients, high-throughput TCR-beta CDR3 sequencing of genomic DNA was performed by Adaptive Biotechnologies. On the authors' methods: Adaptive's ImmunoSEQ software was the source of the TCR sequencing data for over 15 patients, while a few other patients were processed with MiXCR and VDJtools. CD4 versus CD8 sorting errors were corrected by removing sequences found in both subsets at a frequency ratio below 5:1. CDR3 nucleotide sequences shared between donor and recipient were removed because their origin could not be assigned. Alloreactive clones required at least 2-fold expansion over unstimulated cells and minimum CFSE-low frequency of 0.002% (template counts) or 0.001% (read counts). Clones were considered mappable if detected in sequenced pre-transplant spleen, lymph node, or MLR CFSE-low populations of the donor or recipient. Cumulative frequency of alloreactive clones was calculated as a percentage of all sequences weighted by copy number. Held by TCRdb, this immuneACCESS table contains in-frame sequences only and omits some clones. Under half of the omission traces to an unresolved V gene where checked; the cause of the rest is unknown. From that table come the V and J calls and clone size; the DNA was used to work out D and trimming. For this sample there are 90,000 to 150,000 clones; around 95% appear just once. Of the sample, over 2.5% falls within the top ten clones.

The TCR sequence derives from a human donor who received an intestinal transplant. Sequences were derived from unstimulated CD8+ T cells sorted from spleen or lymph node cells, sampled before intestinal transplant. Recombination connected TRBV4-2 to TRBJ2-7, with no confident D gene call. The DNA sequence follows: TGTGCCAGCAGCCAAGGTTCGGGTTCCTACGAGCAGTACTTC. This translates into CASSQGSGSYEQYF.